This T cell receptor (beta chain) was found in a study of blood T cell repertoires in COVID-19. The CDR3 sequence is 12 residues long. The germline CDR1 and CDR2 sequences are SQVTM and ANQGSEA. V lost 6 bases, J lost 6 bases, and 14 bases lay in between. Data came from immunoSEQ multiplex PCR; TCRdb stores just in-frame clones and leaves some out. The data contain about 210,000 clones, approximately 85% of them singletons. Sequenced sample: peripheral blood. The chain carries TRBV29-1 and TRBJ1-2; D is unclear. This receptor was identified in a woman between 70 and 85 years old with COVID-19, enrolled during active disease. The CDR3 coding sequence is TGCAGCGTGGCTACGGGAAGGGATGGCTACACCTTC. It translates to CSVATGRDGYTF. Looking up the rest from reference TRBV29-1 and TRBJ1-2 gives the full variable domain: SAVISQKPSRDICQRGTSLTIQCQVDSQVTMMFWYRQQPGQSLTLIATANQGSEATYESGFVIDKFPISRPNLTFSTLTVSNMSPEDSSIYLCSVATGRDGYTFGSGTRLTVV.